A selection of T cell receptor beta chains follows, all from one sample in a study of CD8 T cells in ankylosing spondylitis. TCRdb fed the 5' RACE reads into MiXCR, producing one record per CDR3 protein. Of about 280,000 distinct CDR3 sequences listed, around 19% are singletons. The sequencing sample was made of blood, either unsorted or a sorted T cell fraction (not recorded which). The receptors here all came from a male donor with ankylosing spondylitis or in good health (not recorded which). The CDR3 runs from the conserved cysteine through the conserved F or W. Each record gives: clone size, D gene, J gene, V gene, CDR3 protein, CDR3 DNA. The D gene is left open where the match is weak. A clone size is listed for some rows: how often the clone was seen (once, few, many), or a class if it is expanded.

-	-	TRBJ2-1	TRBV12-3/TRBV12-4	CASSPRFGFERYNEQFF	TGTGCCAGCAGTCCTCGGTTTGGGTTTGAACGTTACAATGAGCAGTTCTTC
-	TRBD1	TRBJ1-5	TRBV5-1	CASSRTGDSNQPQHF	TGCGCCAGCAGCAGGACAGGGGATAGCAATCAGCCCCAGCATTTT
-	-	TRBJ1-5	TRBV10-3	CAISESEDQPQHF	TGTGCCATCAGTGAGTCTGAGGATCAGCCCCAGCATTTT
many	TRBD1	TRBJ1-2	TRBV6-2/TRBV6-3	CASSYTGQGLNYGYTF	TGTGCCAGCAGTTACACGGGACAGGGACTGAACTATGGCTACACCTTC
-	TRBD2	TRBJ2-1	TRBV9	CASSALAGGSYNEQFF	TGTGCCAGCAGCGCCCTAGCGGGGGGGTCCTACAATGAGCAGTTCTTC
-	TRBD2	TRBJ2-1	TRBV10-3	CAISLSGSGNNEQFF	TGTGCCATCAGCCTTAGCGGGAGTGGGAACAATGAGCAGTTCTTC
-	-	TRBJ1-1	TRBV3-1	CASSPSRAPLNTEAFF	TGTGCCAGCAGCCCGAGTAGGGCGCCCCTGAACACTGAAGCTTTCTTT
many	TRBD1	TRBJ2-1	TRBV12-3/TRBV12-4	CASRLGTGYNEQFF	TGTGCCAGCAGGCTCGGGACAGGATACAATGAGCAGTTCTTC
-	-	TRBJ1-5	TRBV27	CASSGTGPSNQPQHF	TGTGCCAGCAGTGGTACCGGGCCTAGCAATCAGCCCCAGCATTTT
few	-	TRBJ2-1	TRBV20-1	CSARDGRIF	TGCAGTGCTAGAGACGGAAGAATCTTC
many	TRBD2	TRBJ2-3	TRBV29-1	CSLQPSGRAGDTQYF	TGCAGCCTCCAGCCTAGCGGGAGGGCCGGAGATACGCAGTATTTT
-	-	TRBJ1-2	TRBV29-1	CSAGGVRGYGYTF	TGCAGCGCGGGGGGAGTCAGGGGATATGGCTACACCTTC
-	TRBD1	TRBJ1-4	TRBV5-1	CASSLTGTGVDEKLFF	TGCGCCAGCAGCCTGACCGGGACAGGGGTAGATGAAAAACTGTTTTTT
few	-	TRBJ1-4	TRBV5-1	CASSLASGPTNEKLFF	TGCGCCAGCAGCTTGGCTTCAGGACCAACTAATGAAAAACTGTTTTTT
few	TRBD2	TRBJ2-5	TRBV15	CATSRASGSRETQYF	TGTGCCACCAGCAGAGCTAGCGGGAGTAGGGAGACCCAGTACTTC
-	-	TRBJ1-2	TRBV6-1	CASSSFGDYGYTF	TGTGCCAGCAGCTCCTTCGGGGACTATGGCTACACCTTC
-	-	TRBJ1-1	TRBV20-1	CSAGGVRNSEAFF	TGCAGTGCAGGGGGGGTGAGGAATTCTGAAGCTTTCTTT
-	-	TRBJ2-2	TRBV3-1	CASSPPGSNTGELFF	TGTGCCAGCAGCCCACCGGGGAGTAACACCGGGGAGCTGTTTTTT
few	-	TRBJ2-1	TRBV4-2	CASSQDWLSRNEQFF	TGTGCCAGCAGCCAAGATTGGTTGTCTCGGAATGAGCAGTTCTTC
-	TRBD1	TRBJ2-1	TRBV5-1	CASSRGQGAKYDYNEQFF	TGCGCCAGCAGCCGAGGACAGGGGGCTAAGTATGACTACAATGAGCAGTTCTTC
once	-	TRBJ2-5	TRBV27	CASSNTGLGLQETQYF	TGTGCCAGCAGCAATACAGGGTTGGGCCTCCAAGAGACCCAGTACTTC
-	-	TRBJ2-4	TRBV20-1	CSALDSASKNIQYF	TGCAGTGCCCTAGATTCGGCAAGTAAAAACATTCAGTACTTC
-	-	TRBJ2-3	TRBV5-1	CASSIDGTSTDTQYF	TGCGCCAGCAGCATAGACGGAACTAGCACAGATACGCAGTATTTT
few	-	TRBJ2-3	TRBV5-1	CASSPGFRQKSSTDTQYF	TGCGCCAGCAGCCCGGGATTCAGACAGAAGTCTAGCACAGATACGCAGTATTTT
few	TRBD1	TRBJ2-4	TRBV28	CASSPAGTGGIQYF	TGTGCCAGCAGTCCTGCCGGGACAGGGGGCATTCAGTACTTC
-	-	TRBJ1-1	TRBV15	CATSRGGPTGTEAFF	TGTGCCACCAGCAGAGGTGGCCCCACGGGCACTGAAGCTTTCTTT
-	-	TRBJ1-5	TRBV12-3/TRBV12-4	CASSLATANQPQHF	TGTGCCAGCAGTTTAGCGACAGCCAATCAGCCCCAGCATTTT
-	TRBD1	TRBJ2-3	TRBV3-1	CASSHPGPGGGTDTQYF	TGTGCCAGCAGCCACCCGGGGCCAGGGGGAGGCACAGATACGCAGTATTTT
-	-	TRBJ2-3	TRBV12-3/TRBV12-4	CASSLFGGSTDTQYF	TGTGCCAGCAGTTTATTTGGGGGGAGCACAGATACGCAGTATTTT
few	TRBD2	TRBJ2-5	TRBV5-1	CASSLVDGRAGETQYF	TGCGCCAGCAGCTTGGTTGACGGGAGGGCCGGAGAGACCCAGTACTTC
many	TRBD1	TRBJ1-5	TRBV4-2	CASSQIDPGQSNQPQHF	TGTGCCAGCAGCCAAATTGATCCGGGACAGAGCAATCAGCCCCAGCATTTT
-	-	TRBJ2-5	TRBV10-3	CAIGEQGRETQYF	TGTGCCATCGGGGAACAGGGTCGGGAGACCCAGTACTTC
-	-	TRBJ2-3	TRBV24-1	CATSDFLSADTQYF	TGTGCCACCAGTGATTTCTTGTCGGCAGATACGCAGTATTTT
-	TRBD1	TRBJ2-1	TRBV10-1	CASSGPDRDGPEQFF	TGCGCCAGCAGTGGGCCGGACAGGGATGGGCCTGAGCAGTTCTTC
-	-	TRBJ2-3	TRBV10-3	CAISRTDTQYF	TGTGCCATCAGTCGCACAGATACGCAGTATTTT
few	-	TRBJ1-2	TRBV5-1	CASSLGGGDVYGYTF	TGCGCCAGCAGCTTGGGGGGGGGAGACGTCTATGGCTACACCTTC
-	-	TRBJ1-1	TRBV12-3/TRBV12-4	CASSLRQTMNTEAFF	TGTGCCAGCAGTTTACGCCAGACAATGAACACTGAAGCTTTCTTT
-	-	TRBJ2-1	TRBV5-1	CASRPGQTGREQFF	TGCGCCAGCAGGCCAGGACAGACGGGCAGGGAGCAGTTCTTC
-	-	TRBJ2-1	TRBV12-3/TRBV12-4	CASSRWHNEQFF	TGTGCCAGCAGCCGATGGCACAATGAGCAGTTCTTC
-	-	TRBJ2-2	TRBV28	CASRPGDTGELFF	TGTGCCAGCAGACCAGGGGACACCGGGGAGCTGTTTTTT
-	TRBD2	TRBJ2-2	TRBV11-2	CASSLNSPVAGVGELFF	TGTGCCAGCAGCTTAAATTCTCCTGTGGCGGGAGTCGGGGAGCTGTTTTTT
few	TRBD2	TRBJ2-3	TRBV10-3	CAISESWTSGGADTQYF	TGTGCCATCAGTGAGTCGTGGACTAGCGGGGGGGCAGATACGCAGTATTTT
-	TRBD2	TRBJ2-1	TRBV20-1	CSASPGGASTEQFF	TGCAGTGCTAGCCCCGGGGGGGCCTCTACTGAGCAGTTCTTC
many	-	TRBJ2-5	TRBV2	CASSRGGRETQYF	TGTGCCAGCAGTCGCGGGGGCAGGGAGACCCAGTACTTC
-	-	TRBJ2-5	TRBV3-1	CVSSQGWGETQYF	TGTGTCAGCAGCCAAGGATGGGGGGAGACCCAGTACTTC
-	TRBD1	TRBJ2-4	TRBV28	CASSPGQGNIQYF	TGTGCCAGCAGCCCGGGACAGGGAAACATTCAGTACTTC
-	TRBD2	TRBJ2-3	TRBV11-2	CASSLGTSWNTDTQYF	TGTGCCAGCAGCTTGGGGACTAGCTGGAACACAGATACGCAGTATTTT
many	-	TRBJ2-2	TRBV7-2	CASSQTARTNTGELFF	TGTGCCAGCAGCCAGACGGCCAGGACGAACACCGGGGAGCTGTTTTTT
few	TRBD1	TRBJ2-2	TRBV2	CASRDRGGGELFF	TGTGCCAGCCGGGACAGGGGTGGCGGGGAGCTGTTTTTT
few	TRBD1	TRBJ2-3	TRBV12-3/TRBV12-4	CASSLEVGTGVDTQYF	TGTGCCAGCAGTTTAGAAGTGGGGACAGGGGTGGATACGCAGTATTTT
few	-	TRBJ1-2	TRBV20-1	CSARDLNGLVGGYTF	TGCAGTGCTAGAGATCTCAATGGCTTGGTGGGGGGCTACACCTTC
-	-	TRBJ1-5	TRBV2	CASSRDSTGNQPQHF	TGTGCCAGCAGTAGGGACTCTACGGGCAATCAGCCCCAGCATTTT
-	TRBD1	TRBJ2-1	TRBV7-8	CASSLVVSGQGAQNEQFF	TGTGCCAGCAGCTTAGTCGTATCTGGACAGGGGGCGCAGAATGAGCAGTTCTTC
-	-	TRBJ1-2	TRBV29-1	CSVEDPRYGYTF	TGCAGCGTTGAAGATCCCCGCTATGGCTACACCTTC